The entry that follows covers one T cell receptor (beta chain) sequence. This specimen includes other DNA sequences encoding the same CDR3. This specimen comes from a study of blood T cell repertoires in COVID-19. Overall study: Sample material is recorded as cDNA or gDNA derived from T cells, B-cell-depleted T cells, or PBMCs.

Per the authors' pipeline: Reference gene primer amplification gave nucleated cell count estimates. Data came from immunoSEQ multiplex PCR; TCRdb stores just in-frame clones and leaves some out. V and J calls and clone size are as listed in that table; D and trimming were resolved from the DNA. The repertoire includes approximately 150,000 clones, approximately 88% of them detected once, and about 1.6% sits in the top ten. The V gene's germline CDR1 is SGHAT and CDR2 FQNNGV. Trimming left V 5 bases short and J 0 bases short, with 9 bases between. The CDR3 length is 14 residues. The source is a woman aged 45-59 years with acute or convalescent COVID-19. The sequenced sample consisted of peripheral blood. V gene TRBV11-2 combines with J gene TRBJ2-3, with a possible D match to TRBD2 (6 bases). CDR3 nucleotides: TGTGCCAGCAGCCCGGGACTGAGCACAGATACGCAGTATTTT. Amino acid sequence: CASSPGLSTDTQYF.